These 29 T cell receptor beta chains came from one sample sequenced in a study of blood T cell repertoires in COVID-19. TCRdb's copy holds only in-frame clones and misses some; the assay was immunoSEQ multiplex PCR. The table includes under 300,000 clones, around 84% detected once. Material: peripheral blood. The receptors were sampled from a woman younger than 35 with acute or convalescent COVID-19.

The rearrangement uses TRBV19 and TRBJ1-4; tentatively, D is TRBD1 (6 bases). CDR1 and CDR2 from the germline V gene are LNHDA and SQIVND (reference sequence). CDR3 length equals 11 residues. The CDR3 is CRGGKNEKLFF. Here the CDR3 DNA reads TGTAGGGGGGGGAAGAATGAAAAACTGTTTTTT. Combining the CDR3 with reference TRBV19 and TRBJ1-4 gives the whole variable domain DGGITQSPKYLFRKEGQNVTLSCEQNLNHDAMYWYRQDPGQGLRLIYYSQIVNDFQKGDIAEGYSVSREKKESFPLTVTSAQKNPTAFYLCRGGKNEKLFFGSGTQLSVL.

The chain carries TRBV3-1 (or the pseudogene TRBV3-2) and TRBJ2-7; 11 nucleotides match TRBD1. The CDR3 totals 16 residues. V lost 2 bases and J lost 1; bases outside the gene matches: 4. Germline loops: CDR1 LGHDT, CDR2 YNNKEL (reference sequence). Here the CDR3 DNA reads TGTGCCAGCAGCCAACTCGGACAGGGGGCATCCTACGAGCAGTACTTC. Amino acids: CASSQLGQGASYEQYF.

The J gene is TRBJ2-1, the V gene TRBV5-6; D uncertain. CDR1 and CDR2 from the germline V gene are SGHDT and YYEEEE. V was cut by 3 bases and J by 0 bases, with 10 bases left in between. The CDR3 runs to 15 residues. CDR3 DNA: TGTGCCAGCAGCTCGGCAGGATACTCCTACAATGAGCAGTTCTTC. This translates into CASSSAGYSYNEQFF.

V is TRBV30 and J is TRBJ1-2; 10 bases fit TRBD1. Unmatched junction bases numbered 2, after V lost 5 bases and J lost 2 bases. Germline lookup yields CDR1 GTSNPN and CDR2 SVGIG (reference sequence). The CDR3 spans 13 residues. This chain's CDR3 is CAWDRGRNYGYTF. CDR3 in DNA: TGTGCCTGGGACAGGGGGCGAAACTATGGCTACACCTTC.

This chain's CDR3 is CSASSGSNYEQYF. The DNA of the CDR3 is TGCAGTGCTAGTAGCGGGAGTAACTACGAGCAGTACTTC. This rearrangement joins TRBV20-1 to TRBJ2-7, with TRBD2 matching over 9 bases. This CDR3 is built from 13 residues. CDR1 and CDR2 from the germline V gene are DFQATT and SNEGSKA (reference sequence). The trim removed 3 bases at V and 3 bases at J, leaving 3 bases unmatched.

The rearrangement links TRBV7-2 to TRBJ2-7; 7 positions agree with TRBD2. V was clipped by 9 bases and J by 4 bases; unmatched bases: 9. CDR3 length: 13 residues. The V gene's germline CDR1 is SGHTA and CDR2 FQGNSA. In DNA, the CDR3 is TGTGCCAGTAGGGAGGGATCGGGATACGAGCAGTACTTC. Translating gives CASREGSGYEQYF.

The V gene is TRBV7-6, the J gene TRBJ1-5; possible D gene TRBD1, 5 bases. CDR3 size: 14 residues. CDR1 is SGHVS, CDR2 FNYEAQ, per germline. Trimming removed 1 base from V and 9 bases from J, with 13 bases in between. CDR3 DNA: TGTGCCAGCAGCTTAGTGTCGCAGGGAGGGCCCCAGCATTTT. Encoded protein: CASSLVSQGGPQHF.

The chain joins TRBV30 to TRBJ2-5; D gene ambiguous. Trimming cost V 2 bases and J 2 bases, with 9 bases left between them. CDR1 is GTSNPN, CDR2 SVGIG, per germline (reference sequence). The CDR3 is made up of 13 amino acids. The CDR3 spells CAWSPLAQETQYF. The CDR3 region has the DNA TGTGCCTGGAGTCCCCTGGCACAAGAGACCCAGTACTTC.

The rearrangement joins TRBV20-1 to TRBJ1-5; D gene ambiguous. Germline V gene sequence: CDR1 DFQATT, CDR2 SNEGSKA (reference sequence). The CDR3 contains 12 residues. Trimming cost V 3 bases and J 6 bases, with 9 bases left between them. Here the CDR3 DNA reads TGCAGTGCTAGTTATCGAGGTCAGCCCCAGCATTTT. It specifies CSASYRGQPQHF.

The gene calls are TRBV18 and TRBJ2-3; 8 bases are a match to TRBD2. This CDR3 contains 14 residues. The J segment lost 0 bases and the V segment lost 6 bases, leaving 2 bases of the junction unmatched. Germline assignment: CDR1 KGHSH and CDR2 LQKENI. The CDR3 sequence: CASSSSGSTDTQYF. In DNA, the CDR3 is TGTGCCAGCTCTTCTAGCGGGAGCACAGATACGCAGTATTTT.

There are a few counts of this clone. The V and J genes are TRBV4-3 and TRBJ2-2, with D perhaps matching TRBD1 (6 bases). Germline V gives CDR1 LGHNA, CDR2 YSLEER. This CDR3 region has 18 residues. V lost 3 bases and J 4 bases, leaving 21 bases between the germline ends. The CDR3 DNA sequence: TGCGCCAGCAGCCACCTTACCCGGGATGGACAGTTCACCGGGGAGCTGTTTTTT. It yields the protein CASSHLTRDGQFTGELFF.

This chain connects TRBV25-1 to TRBJ2-5, with 8 bases fitting TRBD2. CDR1 is MGHDK, CDR2 SYGVNS, per germline. This CDR3 is 15 amino acids long. Trimming at V came to 4 bases and at J to 3 bases, leaving 7 bases not matched to a gene. The CDR3 loop is CASSGQGSGEETQYF. As DNA, the CDR3 is TGTGCCAGCAGTGGACAAGGTAGCGGGGAAGAGACCCAGTACTTC.

This chain links TRBV19 with TRBJ1-4; maybe TRBD1 (5 bases). The V end lost 4 bases, the J end lost 3 bases, and 12 bases lay between the germline ends. Looked up from germline, CDR1 is LNHDA and CDR2 is SQIVND (reference sequence). This CDR3 region has 15 residues. CDR3 DNA sequence: TGTGCCAGTAGTACGGGGGGGGTACCTAATGAAAAACTGTTTTTT. Encoded protein: CASSTGGVPNEKLFF.

This clone was found a few times. V usage is TRBV7-2 and J usage is TRBJ1-5, with 9 bases aligning to TRBD1. V gave up 5 bases and J gave up 4 bases; unmatched junction bases: 3. CDR1 is SGHTA and CDR2 is FQGNSA in the germline V gene. The CDR3 spans 14 residues. CDR3 bases: TGTGCCAGCAGCGTGGACAGGGGAAATCAGCCCCAGCATTTT. As protein: CASSVDRGNQPQHF.

This rearrangement joins TRBV5-6 to TRBJ2-2; maybe TRBD1 (6 bases). CDR1 is SGHDT, CDR2 YYEEEE, per germline. V was cut by 4 bases and J by 5 bases, with 12 bases left in between. This CDR3 is built from 14 residues. The CDR3 sequence: CASSRAGATGELFF. The CDR3 DNA sequence: TGTGCCAGCAGCCGGGCAGGGGCAACCGGGGAGCTGTTTTTT.

The chain combines TRBV6-2 or TRBV6-3 with TRBJ1-5; D perhaps matches TRBD1 (6 bases). The CDR3 totals 15 residues. V lost 6 bases, J lost 0 bases, and 12 bases lay in between. Germline lookup yields CDR1 MNHEY and CDR2 SVGEGT. The CDR3 DNA follows: TGTGCCAGCAGCCCGACAGGATATAGCAATCAGCCCCAGCATTTT. Translating it yields CASSPTGYSNQPQHF.

This chain connects TRBV7-3 to TRBJ2-5; 9 positions match TRBD2. The germline gives CDR1 SGHTA, CDR2 FQGTGA. CDR3 size: 17 residues. V trimming: 0 bases; J trimming: 1 base; junction bases outside the gene matches: 6. CDR3 nucleotide sequence: TGTGCCAGCAGCTTAACGGGGGTAGCGGGGGCCCAAGAGACCCAGTACTTC. This translates into CASSLTGVAGAQETQYF.

The chain joins TRBV5-1 to TRBJ2-7; 8 positions agree with TRBD2. The V gene's germline CDR1 is SGHRS and CDR2 YFSETQ. V gave up 1 base and J gave up 2 bases; unmatched junction bases: 2. CDR3 length equals 14 residues. CDR3 region: CASSLTSGTYEQYF. The CDR3 DNA sequence: TGCGCCAGCAGCTTGACTAGCGGAACCTACGAGCAGTACTTC. Filled out from reference TRBV5-1 and TRBJ2-7, the complete variable domain reads KAGVTQTPRYLIKTRGQQVTLSCSPISGHRSVSWYQQTPGQGLQFLFEYFSETQRNKGNFPGRFSGRQFSNSRSEMNVSTLELGDSALYLCASSLTSGTYEQYFGPGTRLTVT.

V and J are TRBV19 and TRBJ2-5, with 12 bases identical to TRBD1. The CDR3 loop spans 15 amino acids. The germline CDR1 and CDR2 sequences are LNHDA and SQIVND (reference sequence). With 5 bases clipped from V and 4 bases from J, the junction kept 5 bases outside the gene matches. The CDR3 is CASSLGQGARETQYF. The DNA of the CDR3 is TGTGCCAGTAGTTTGGGACAGGGGGCGAGAGAGACCCAGTACTTC.

The chain combines TRBV13 with TRBJ1-2, with a weak D call TRBD1 (6 bases). There are 16 residues in the CDR3. V lost 4 bases to trimming and J lost 0 bases, with 15 bases between them. CDR1 is PRHDT and CDR2 is FYEKMQ in the germline V gene (reference sequence). The CDR3 bases are TGTGCCAGCAGCTCACCCCCAGGACAGTCTAACTATGGCTACACCTTC. It encodes CASSSPPGQSNYGYTF.

A remark on this clone: This specimen includes other DNA sequences encoding the same CDR3. V is TRBV7-2 and J is TRBJ2-3, with a tentative D call TRBD2 (5 bases). V gave up 3 bases and J gave up 2 bases, with 9 bases separating them. Germline lookup yields CDR1 SGHTA and CDR2 FQGNSA. The CDR3 extends over 14 amino acids. CDR3 region: CASSFSSATDTQYF. CDR3 DNA sequence: TGTGCCAGCAGCTTCAGTAGCGCCACAGATACGCAGTATTTT.

The chain uses TRBV7-3 and TRBJ2-1; no firm D call. The V end lost 2 bases, the J end lost 9 bases, and 14 bases lay between the germline ends. CDR1 is SGHTA and CDR2 is FQGTGA in the germline V gene. CDR3 length: 14 amino acids. The CDR3 is CASSLLLGPGEQFF. DNA for the CDR3: TGTGCCAGCAGCTTATTACTGGGTCCAGGTGAGCAGTTCTTC. Together with reference TRBV7-3 and TRBJ2-1, the CDR3 gives the full variable domain: GAGVSQTPSNKVTEKGKYVELRCDPISGHTALYWYRQSLGQGPEFLIYFQGTGAADDSGLPNDRFFAVRPEGSVSTLKIQRTERGDSAVYLCASSLLLGPGEQFFGPGTRLTVL.

V usage is TRBV19 and J usage is TRBJ1-3; tentatively, D is TRBD1 (6 bases). The V and J ends lost 4 bases and 0 bases respectively, with 10 bases between them. Germline assignment: CDR1 LNHDA and CDR2 SQIVND (reference sequence). The CDR3 runs 15 residues. In DNA form, the CDR3 reads TGTGCCAGTAGTACGTCAGGGGCCTCTGGAAACACCATATATTTT. It encodes CASSTSGASGNTIYF.

This sequence joins TRBV19 and TRBJ2-1, with TRBD2 matching over 11 bases. Germline values: CDR1 LNHDA, CDR2 SQIVND (reference sequence). J was trimmed by 9 bases and V by 3 bases; bases with no gene match: 13. This CDR3 contains 17 residues. The CDR3 nucleotides are TGTGCCAGTAGTATGGGCCTCGTAGCGGGAGGGCCCGGTGAGCAGTTCTTC. It is translated as CASSMGLVAGGPGEQFF.

The chain joins TRBV18 to TRBJ1-3; a weak D match, TRBD1 (6 bases). From germline, CDR1 is KGHSH and CDR2 LQKENI. The ends were cut back, 3 bases at V and 1 base at J, with 13 bases in the middle. CDR3 length: 16 amino acids. In DNA, the CDR3 is TGTGCCAGCTCACCTTCCCCAGGGGTGTCTGGAAACACCATATATTTT. Amino acid sequence: CASSPSPGVSGNTIYF.

The chain carries TRBV3-1 (or the pseudogene TRBV3-2) and TRBJ2-5, with TRBD1 identical over 9 bases. CDR3 length: 15 amino acids. V was clipped by 1 base and J by 5 bases; unmatched bases: 5. The germline V gene has CDR1 LGHDT and CDR2 YNNKEL (reference sequence). The CDR3 coding sequence is TGTGCCAGCAGCCAAGTATCAGGGACAGGGGAGACCCAGTACTTC. It specifies CASSQVSGTGETQYF.

V gene TRBV29-1 combines with J gene TRBJ2-7; 9 bases agree with TRBD1. V lost 6 bases to trimming and J lost 5 bases; unmatched junction nucleotides: 14. The length of the CDR3 is 15 residues. The germline gives CDR1 SQVTM, CDR2 ANQGSEA. The CDR3 is CSVGPTGTGYDEQYF. The CDR3 nucleotides read TGCAGCGTGGGACCTACCGGGACAGGGTACGACGAGCAGTACTTC.

V usage is TRBV25-1 and J usage is TRBJ2-5, with TRBD1 identical over 7 bases. Germline CDR1 reads MGHDK; CDR2 reads SYGVNS. J was trimmed by 5 bases and V by 7 bases; bases with no gene match: 7. The CDR3 is made up of 13 amino acids. The CDR3 DNA sequence: TGTGCCAGCAAGGGGACAGCTGGGGAGACCCAGTACTTC. Protein product: CASKGTAGETQYF.

The chain uses TRBV28 and TRBJ2-3; 7 nucleotides line up with TRBD2. J was trimmed by 8 bases and V by 5 bases; bases with no gene match: 10. The CDR3 contains 14 residues. Per germline, CDR1 MDHEN and CDR2 SYDVKM. The DNA for the CDR3 is TGTGCCAGCAGTGCGAGCGGGACTTCTAGTACGCAGTATTTT. It specifies CASSASGTSSTQYF.